The clone carrying this T cell receptor (beta chain) was counted between two and nine times. This sample is part of a study of cytomegalovirus exposure and HLA in healthy donors. The PCR was carried out with 60 Vbeta primers and 13 Jbeta primers. The table came from immunoSEQ multiplex PCR; TCRdb's copy has only in-frame clones and leaves some out. There are under 150,000 clones in the sample; 70% to 80% occur only once, and over 0.8% lies in the top ten. This CDR3 region has 19 residues. V shed 4 bases, J shed 1 base, and the junction held 16 bases outside the gene matches. Germline CDR1 reads SGHTA; CDR2 reads FQGNSA.

The origin of this receptor is a woman aged 55-69 years in good health and CMV-seronegative. This chain connects TRBV7-2 to TRBJ2-1; 7 bases match TRBD2. Sequencing was performed on PBMCs. The DNA of the CDR3 is TGTGCCAGCAGCTCCAGCCTCAAAGAGGGCGGGAGATCCTACAATGAGCAGTTCTTC. It is translated as CASSSSLKEGGRSYNEQFF.